The present T cell receptor (beta chain) was sequenced within a study of blood T cell repertoires in COVID-19. Study context: The samples span acute and convalescent COVID-19 from the United States, Italy and Spain.

Original data processing: The assay estimated nucleated cells by amplifying reference gene primers. Assay: immunoSEQ multiplex PCR; the TCRdb copy retains only in-frame clones and omits some. V, J and clone size derive from that table, while D and trimming were established from the DNA sequence. The sample yields tens of thousands of clones, 90% seen once. Germline V gene lookup returns CDR1 SGHTA and CDR2 FQGNSA. Trimming took 4 bases from V and 9 from J; bases not matched to a gene: 16. This CDR3 has 17 amino acids. Source material: peripheral blood. The rearrangement uses TRBV7-2 and TRBJ2-3, with TRBD2 identical over 10 bases. The sequence came from a man aged 65-85 years with active or convalescent COVID-19. CDR3 in amino acids: CASSSETSGVPWGTQYF. The CDR3 bases are TGTGCCAGCAGCTCCGAAACTAGCGGGGTGCCTTGGGGGACGCAGTATTTT.